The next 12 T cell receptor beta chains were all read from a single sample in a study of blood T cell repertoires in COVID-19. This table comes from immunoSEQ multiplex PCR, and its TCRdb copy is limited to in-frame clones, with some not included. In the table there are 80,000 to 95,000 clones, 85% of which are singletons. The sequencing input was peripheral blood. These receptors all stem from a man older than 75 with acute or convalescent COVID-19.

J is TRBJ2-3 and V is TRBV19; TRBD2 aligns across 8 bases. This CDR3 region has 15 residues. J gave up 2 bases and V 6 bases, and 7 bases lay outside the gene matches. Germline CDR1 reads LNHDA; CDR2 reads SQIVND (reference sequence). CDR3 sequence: CASRVTSGSTDTQYF. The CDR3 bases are TGTGCCAGTAGGGTCACTAGCGGATCCACAGATACGCAGTATTTT. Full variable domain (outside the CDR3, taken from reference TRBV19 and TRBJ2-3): DGGITQSPKYLFRKEGQNVTLSCEQNLNHDAMYWYRQDPGQGLRLIYYSQIVNDFQKGDIAEGYSVSREKKESFPLTVTSAQKNPTAFYLCASRVTSGSTDTQYFGPGTRLTVL.

CDR3 in DNA: TGTGCCAGCTCACCAAACGGACTAGCGGGACCCGAGACCCAGTACTTC. Translating it yields CASSPNGLAGPETQYF. The genes are TRBV18 and TRBJ2-5, with 12 bases lining up with TRBD2. J lost 5 bases, V lost 2 bases, and 6 bases had no gene match. Germline V CDR1 and CDR2: KGHSH, LQKENI. The CDR3 totals 16 residues.

The CDR3 DNA reads TGTGCCACCAGCATGGAGGTTTCGGACCTAGGAGCCCAGCATTTT. The encoded protein is CATSMEVSDLGAQHF. The chain combines TRBV15 with TRBJ1-5; no reliable D call. V was trimmed by 4 bases and J by 11 bases, leaving 21 bases between them. Per germline, CDR1 LNHNV and CDR2 YYDKDF (reference sequence). CDR3 size: 15 residues.

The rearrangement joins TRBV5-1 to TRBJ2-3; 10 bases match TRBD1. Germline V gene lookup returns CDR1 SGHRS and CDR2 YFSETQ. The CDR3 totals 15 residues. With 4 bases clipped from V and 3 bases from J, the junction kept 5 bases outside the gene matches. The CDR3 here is CASSGTGVRTDTQYF. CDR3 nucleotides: TGCGCCAGCAGCGGGACAGGGGTGAGGACAGATACGCAGTATTTT.

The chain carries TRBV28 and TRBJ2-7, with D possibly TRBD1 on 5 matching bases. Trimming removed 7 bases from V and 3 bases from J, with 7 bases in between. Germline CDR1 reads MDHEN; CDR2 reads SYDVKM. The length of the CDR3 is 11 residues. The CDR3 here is CASKGIYEQYF. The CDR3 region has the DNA TGTGCCAGCAAGGGGATCTACGAGCAGTACTTC.

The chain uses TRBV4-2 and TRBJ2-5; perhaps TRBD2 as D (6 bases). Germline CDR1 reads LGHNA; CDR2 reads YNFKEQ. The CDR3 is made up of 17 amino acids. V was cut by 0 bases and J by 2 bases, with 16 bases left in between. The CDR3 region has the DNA TGTGCCAGCAGCCAAGAAAGGGGTAGCGGCTTACAAGAGACCCAGTACTTC. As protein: CASSQERGSGLQETQYF.

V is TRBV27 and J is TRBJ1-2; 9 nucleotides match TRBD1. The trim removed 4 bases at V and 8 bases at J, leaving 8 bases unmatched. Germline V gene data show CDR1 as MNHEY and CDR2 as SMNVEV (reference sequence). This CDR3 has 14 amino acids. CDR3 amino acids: CASSSRTGDIGYTF. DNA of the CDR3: TGTGCCAGCAGTTCGAGGACAGGGGATATCGGCTACACCTTC.

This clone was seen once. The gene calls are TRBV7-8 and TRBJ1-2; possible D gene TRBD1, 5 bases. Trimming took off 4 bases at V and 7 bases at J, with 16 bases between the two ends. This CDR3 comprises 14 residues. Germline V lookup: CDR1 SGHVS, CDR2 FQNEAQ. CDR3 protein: CASSSIQVGSGYTF. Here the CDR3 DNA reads TGTGCCAGCAGCTCAATACAGGTTGGGTCTGGCTACACCTTC.

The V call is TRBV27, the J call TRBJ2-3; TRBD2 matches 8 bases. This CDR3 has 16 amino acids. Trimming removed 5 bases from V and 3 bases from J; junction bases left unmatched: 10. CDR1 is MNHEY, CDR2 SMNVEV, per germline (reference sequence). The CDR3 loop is CASSPPLREVTDTQYF. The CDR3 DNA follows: TGTGCCAGCAGTCCCCCCTTGCGGGAGGTTACAGATACGCAGTATTTT.

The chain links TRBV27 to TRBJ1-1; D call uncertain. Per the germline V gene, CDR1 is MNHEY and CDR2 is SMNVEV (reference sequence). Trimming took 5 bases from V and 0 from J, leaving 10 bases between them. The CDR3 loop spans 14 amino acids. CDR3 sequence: CASSASRVNTEAFF. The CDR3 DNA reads TGTGCCAGCAGTGCTTCGAGAGTGAACACTGAAGCTTTCTTT.

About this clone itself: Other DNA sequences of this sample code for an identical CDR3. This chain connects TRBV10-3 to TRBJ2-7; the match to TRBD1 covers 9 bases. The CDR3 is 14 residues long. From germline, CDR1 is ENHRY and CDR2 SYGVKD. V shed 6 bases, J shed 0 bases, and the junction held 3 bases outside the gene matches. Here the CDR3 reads CAIRSTGGSYEQYF. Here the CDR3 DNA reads TGTGCCATCAGATCGACAGGGGGCTCCTACGAGCAGTACTTC.

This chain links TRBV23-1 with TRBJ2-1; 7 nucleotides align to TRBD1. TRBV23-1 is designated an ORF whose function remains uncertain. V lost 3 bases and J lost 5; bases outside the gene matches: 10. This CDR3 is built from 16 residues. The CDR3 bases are TGCGCCAGCAGTCACTCCGGGACAGAGAATGACAATGAGCAGTTCTTC. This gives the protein CASSHSGTENDNEQFF.